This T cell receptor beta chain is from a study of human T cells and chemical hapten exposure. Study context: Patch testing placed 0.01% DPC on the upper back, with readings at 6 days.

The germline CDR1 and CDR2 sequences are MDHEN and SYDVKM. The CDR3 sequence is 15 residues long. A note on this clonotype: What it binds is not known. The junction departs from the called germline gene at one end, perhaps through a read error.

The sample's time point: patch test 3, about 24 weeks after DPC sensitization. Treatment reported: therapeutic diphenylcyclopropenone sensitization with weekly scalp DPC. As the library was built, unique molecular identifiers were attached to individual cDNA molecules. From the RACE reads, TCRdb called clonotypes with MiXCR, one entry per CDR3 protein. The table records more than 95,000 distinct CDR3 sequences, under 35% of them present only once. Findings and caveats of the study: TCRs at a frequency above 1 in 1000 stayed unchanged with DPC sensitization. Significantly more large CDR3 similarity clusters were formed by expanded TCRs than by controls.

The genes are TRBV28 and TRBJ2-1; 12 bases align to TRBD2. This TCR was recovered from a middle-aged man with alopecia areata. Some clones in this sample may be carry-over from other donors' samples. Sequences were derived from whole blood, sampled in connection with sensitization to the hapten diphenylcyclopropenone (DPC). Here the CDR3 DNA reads TGTGCCAGCATAGAGACTAGCGGGAGAGGGAATGACCAGTTCTTC. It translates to CASIETSGRGNDQFF.